The 10 T cell receptor beta chains listed next were all sequenced from one sample in a study of cytomegalovirus exposure and HLA in healthy donors. The data were produced by immunoSEQ multiplex PCR, yet TCRdb's version contains in-frame clones alone and is incomplete. The repertoire holds about 100,000 clones, with approximately 95% as singletons. The source material was PBMCs. Source of these receptors: a young woman in good health and CMV-seronegative.

The V gene is TRBV27, the J gene TRBJ1-5; D remains ambiguous. Trimming left V 0 bases short and J 6 bases short, with 6 bases between. The germline V gene encodes CDR1 MNHEY and CDR2 SMNVEV (reference sequence). The CDR3 covers 13 residues. The CDR3 nucleotides read TGTGCCAGCAGTTTATCGGAGGCTCAGCCCCAGCATTTT. Encoded protein: CASSLSEAQPQHF.

The rearrangement joins TRBV14 to TRBJ2-5, with D possibly being TRBD2 (5 bases). Germline V gene data show CDR1 as SGHDN and CDR2 as FVKESK. The V end was cut by 4 bases, the J end by 5 bases, with 14 bases between. CDR3 length: 14 residues. The CDR3 region is CASSLRAGWETQYF. CDR3 bases: TGTGCCAGCAGCCTGAGGGCGGGCTGGGAGACCCAGTACTTC.

The rearrangement links TRBV27 to TRBJ1-5, with D possibly matching TRBD1 (5 bases). This CDR3 has 13 residues. V lost 3 bases to trimming and J lost 13 bases, with 16 bases between them. CDR1 is MNHEY and CDR2 is SMNVEV in the germline V gene (reference sequence). The DNA for the CDR3 is TGTGCCAGCAGTTTTATGGCAGGGTATATTCAGCATTTT. This gives the protein CASSFMAGYIQHF.

The V gene is TRBV7-9, the J gene TRBJ1-6; D perhaps matches TRBD1 (6 bases). The CDR3 spans 18 residues. Germline V gives CDR1 SEHNR, CDR2 FQNEAQ (reference sequence). V lost 1 base to trimming and J lost 0 bases, with 13 bases between them. The CDR3 nucleotides read TGTGCCAGCAGCTTAGGTGGGGGCGGAAGCTCCTATAATTCACCCCTCCACTTT. Translated, it gives CASSLGGGGSSYNSPLHF.

The chain employs TRBV6-6 and TRBJ1-5, with 7 bases identical to TRBD1. With V trimmed by 0 bases and J by 5 bases, 4 bases remained unmatched. The V gene's germline CDR1 is MNHNY and CDR2 SVGAGI (reference sequence). This CDR3 contains 15 residues. DNA of the CDR3: TGTGCCAGCAGTTACTCGGGACAGCTCTATCAGCCCCAGCATTTT. Protein product: CASSYSGQLYQPQHF.

The rearrangement uses TRBV6-1 and TRBJ2-4; D is possibly TRBD1 (6 bases). The V gene lost 3 bases and the J gene lost 2 bases, with 14 bases spanning the gap. The CDR3 consists of 16 residues. Germline-derived CDR1 and CDR2 are MNHNS and SASEGT. DNA for the CDR3: TGTGCCAGCAGTGAGTTTGGGGGCTCGACCAAAAACATTCAGTACTTC. Its protein is CASSEFGGSTKNIQYF.

The chain couples TRBV7-9 to TRBJ1-2; D is perhaps TRBD1 (6 bases). Germline-derived CDR1 and CDR2 are SEHNR and FQNEAQ (reference sequence). V lost 3 bases to trimming and J lost 5 bases, with 13 bases between them. The CDR3 has 14 amino acids. The CDR3 reads CASSFPDSGYGYTF. For the CDR3, the DNA is TGTGCCAGCAGCTTTCCGGACAGCGGTTATGGCTACACCTTC.

This clone was observed a single time. V usage is TRBV28 and J usage is TRBJ2-3, with a weak D call TRBD2 (5 bases). The length of the CDR3 is 15 residues. Trimming removed 6 bases from V and 0 bases from J, with 13 bases in between. Germline V gene sequence: CDR1 MDHEN, CDR2 SYDVKM. In DNA form, the CDR3 reads TGTGCCAGCAGGCTACCGAGGGTTAGCACAGATACGCAGTATTTT. Its protein product is CASRLPRVSTDTQYF.

The chain couples TRBV4-2 to TRBJ2-3; D remains unclear. V gave up 0 bases and J gave up 4 bases, with 8 bases separating them. Germline loops: CDR1 LGHNA, CDR2 YNFKEQ. This CDR3 has 14 amino acids. Written as DNA, the CDR3 is TGTGCCAGCAGCCAAGATTCTCTACCAGATACGCAGTATTTT. This translates into CASSQDSLPDTQYF.

The J gene is TRBJ2-2, the V gene TRBV7-8; 10 bases map to TRBD1. V was pared by 6 bases and J by 4 bases, with 5 bases of the junction left unmatched. This CDR3 spans 15 amino acids. Germline values: CDR1 SGHVS, CDR2 FQNEAQ. CDR3 bases: TGTGCCAGCAGGACAGGGGGCCCCATCACCGGGGAGCTGTTTTTT. As protein: CASRTGGPITGELFF.